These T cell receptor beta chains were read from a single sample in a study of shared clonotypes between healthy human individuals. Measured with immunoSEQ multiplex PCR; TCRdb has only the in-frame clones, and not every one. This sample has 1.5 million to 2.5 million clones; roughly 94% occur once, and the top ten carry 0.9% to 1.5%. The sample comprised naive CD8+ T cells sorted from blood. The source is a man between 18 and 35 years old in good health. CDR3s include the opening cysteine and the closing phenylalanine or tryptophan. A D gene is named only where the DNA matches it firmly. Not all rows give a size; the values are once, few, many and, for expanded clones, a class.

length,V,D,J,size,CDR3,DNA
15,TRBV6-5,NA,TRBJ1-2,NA,CASRHDWEEAGGYTF,TGTGCCAGCAGGCACGACTGGGAGGAGGCAGGCGGCTACACCTTC
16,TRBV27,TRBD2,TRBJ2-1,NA,CASSPLAGALYNEQFF,TGTGCCAGCAGTCCCCTAGCGGGAGCACTCTACAATGAGCAGTTCTTC
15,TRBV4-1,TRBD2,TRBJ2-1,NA,CASSQVGGSYNEQFF,TGCGCCAGCAGCCAAGTGGGGGGGTCCTACAATGAGCAGTTCTTC
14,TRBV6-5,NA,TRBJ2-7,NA,CASSPGVGFGEQYF,TGTGCCAGCAGTCCTGGAGTGGGGTTTGGCGAGCAGTACTTC
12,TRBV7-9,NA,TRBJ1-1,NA,CASSLMGEEAFF,TGTGCCAGCAGCTTAATGGGGGAGGAAGCTTTCTTT
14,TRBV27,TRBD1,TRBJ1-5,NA,CASSFRTGNQPQHF,TGTGCCAGCAGTTTTAGGACAGGGAATCAGCCCCAGCATTTT
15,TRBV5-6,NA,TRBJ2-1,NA,CASSSYQDSYNEQFF,TGTGCCAGCAGCTCTTACCAAGACAGCTACAATGAGCAGTTCTTC
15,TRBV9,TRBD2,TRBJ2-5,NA,CASSVERGGPETQYF,TGTGCCAGCAGCGTTGAGCGGGGGGGCCCGGAGACCCAGTACTTC
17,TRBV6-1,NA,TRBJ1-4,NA,CASSEVGWGSPNEKLFF,TGTGCCAGCAGTGAGGTCGGGTGGGGAAGCCCTAATGAAAAACTGTTTTTT
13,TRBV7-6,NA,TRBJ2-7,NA,CASSLGERHEQYF,TGTGCCAGCAGCTTAGGAGAGCGCCACGAGCAGTACTTC
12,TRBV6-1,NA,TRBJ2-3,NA,CASSEAPDTQYF,TGTGCCAGCAGTGAAGCCCCAGATACGCAGTATTTT
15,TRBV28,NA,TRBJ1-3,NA,CASRLTGLNLDTIYF,TGTGCCAGCAGACTGACGGGGCTCAATCTAGACACCATATATTTT
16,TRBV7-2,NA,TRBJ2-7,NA,CASSLDFSGRLYEQYF,TGTGCCAGCAGCTTAGATTTTAGCGGTCGACTATACGAGCAGTACTTC
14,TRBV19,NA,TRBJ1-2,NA,CASNNDGIFYGYTF,TGTGCCAGTAACAACGATGGGATTTTTTATGGCTACACCTTC
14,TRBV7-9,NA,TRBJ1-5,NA,CASSPTDSNQPQHF,TGTGCCAGCAGCCCGACAGATAGCAATCAGCCCCAGCATTTT
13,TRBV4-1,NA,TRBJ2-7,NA,CASSQAYSYEQYF,TGCGCCAGCAGCCAAGCTTACAGCTACGAGCAGTACTTC
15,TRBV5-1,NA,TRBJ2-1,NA,CASSLVSGEENEQFF,TGCGCCAGCAGCTTGGTATCCGGGGAGGAGAATGAGCAGTTCTTC
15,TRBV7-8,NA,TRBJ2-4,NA,CASSEDPGRGTIQYF,TGTGCCAGCAGCGAAGACCCAGGACGGGGGACCATTCAGTACTTC
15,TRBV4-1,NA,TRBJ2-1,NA,CASSQQTSEYNEQFF,TGCGCCAGCAGCCAACAAACTTCGGAATACAATGAGCAGTTCTTC
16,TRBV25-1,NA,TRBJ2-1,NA,CASSDPGAFLYNEQFF,TGTGCCAGCAGTGATCCGGGAGCATTTCTCTACAATGAGCAGTTCTTC
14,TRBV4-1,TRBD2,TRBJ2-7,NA,CASSQGGGNYEQYF,TGCGCCAGCAGCCAAGGGGGGGGGAACTACGAGCAGTACTTC
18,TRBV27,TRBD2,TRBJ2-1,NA,CASSFGTPGTSGTNEQFF,TGTGCCAGCAGTTTCGGAACCCCCGGGACTAGCGGGACAAATGAGCAGTTCTTC
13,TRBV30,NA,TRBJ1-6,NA,CAWTPPGGSPLHF,TGTGCCTGGACCCCTCCCGGTGGTTCACCCCTCCACTTT
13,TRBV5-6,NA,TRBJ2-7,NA,CASSLWGRYEQYF,TGTGCCAGCAGCTTGTGGGGGCGCTACGAGCAGTACTTC
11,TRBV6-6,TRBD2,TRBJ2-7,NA,CASSWGGEQYF,TGTGCCTCCTCCTGGGGGGGAGAGCAGTACTTC
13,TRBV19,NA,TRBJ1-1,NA,CASSSPGRYEAFF,TGTGCCAGTAGTTCGCCGGGCCGCTATGAAGCTTTCTTT
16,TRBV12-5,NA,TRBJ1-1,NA,CASGLGQGLRDTEAFF,TGTGCTAGTGGTTTAGGGCAGGGCCTCAGGGACACTGAAGCTTTCTTT
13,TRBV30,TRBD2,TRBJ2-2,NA,CAWRTSGTGELFF,TGTGCCTGGAGAACTAGCGGCACCGGGGAGCTGTTTTTT
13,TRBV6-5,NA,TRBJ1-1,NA,CASSYREGTEAFF,TGTGCCAGCAGTTACAGGGAAGGTACTGAAGCTTTCTTT
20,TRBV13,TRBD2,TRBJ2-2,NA,CASSSPILGLAVKNTGELFF,TGTGCCAGCAGCTCTCCAATACTCGGACTAGCGGTAAAGAACACCGGGGAGCTGTTTTTT
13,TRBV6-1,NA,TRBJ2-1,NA,CASRWDDYNEQFF,TGTGCCAGCAGGTGGGACGACTACAATGAGCAGTTCTTC
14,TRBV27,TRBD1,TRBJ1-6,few,CASSLKQGSYALHF,TGTGCCAGCAGTTTAAAACAGGGGTCCTACGCCCTCCACTTT
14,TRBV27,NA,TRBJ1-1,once,CASSLSDGNTEAFF,TGTGCCAGCAGTTTGTCCGACGGGAACACTGAAGCTTTCTTT
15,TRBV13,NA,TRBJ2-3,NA,CASSLWGGSTDTQYF,TGTGCCAGCAGCTTATGGGGTGGAAGCACAGATACGCAGTATTTT
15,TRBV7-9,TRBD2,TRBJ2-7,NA,CASSSWTSGGYEQYF,TGTGCCAGCAGCTCATGGACTAGCGGAGGCTACGAGCAGTACTTC
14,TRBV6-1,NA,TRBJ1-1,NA,CASPIAGPNTEAFF,TGTGCCAGCCCCATAGCAGGCCCGAACACTGAAGCTTTCTTT
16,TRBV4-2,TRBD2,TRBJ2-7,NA,CASSPHLAGGSYEQYF,TGTGCCAGCAGCCCCCATTTAGCGGGAGGGTCCTACGAGCAGTACTTC
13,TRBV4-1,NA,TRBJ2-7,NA,CASSQTDTYEQYF,TGCGCCAGCAGCCAAACCGACACCTACGAGCAGTACTTC